The clone carrying this T cell receptor (beta chain) was recorded at least ten times. Its antigen is still unknown. The CDR3 contains 15 residues. V was trimmed by 2 bases and J by 4 bases, leaving 14 bases between them. Germline CDR1 and CDR2: MDHEN and SYDVKM. The sample originates from a study of T cells in Graves' hyperthyroidism and ophthalmopathy. The study left out patients who had uncontrolled infection, other autoimmune disease, pregnancy or lactation. Study findings and constraints: Blood held most thyroid clonotypes expanded above 0.001 frequency.

Amplification yielded TCR beta CDR3 regions, with RNA transcripts as the source. HTBI primers drove first-round RT-PCR of the TCR CDR3. TCRdb reprocessed the multiplex PCR reads with MiXCR, giving one entry per CDR3 protein. In the table there are about 380,000 distinct CDR3 sequences, less than 20% of which are singletons. Sequencing was done on a sample of blood. The sequence came from a man aged 18 to 29 with Graves' ophthalmopathy. The V and J genes are TRBV28 and TRBJ1-2; perhaps TRBD1 as D (5 bases). CDR3 loop: CASSLGTTGFYGYTF. CDR3 nucleotides: TGTGCCAGCAGTTTAGGGACCACCGGCTTCTATGGCTACACCTTC.